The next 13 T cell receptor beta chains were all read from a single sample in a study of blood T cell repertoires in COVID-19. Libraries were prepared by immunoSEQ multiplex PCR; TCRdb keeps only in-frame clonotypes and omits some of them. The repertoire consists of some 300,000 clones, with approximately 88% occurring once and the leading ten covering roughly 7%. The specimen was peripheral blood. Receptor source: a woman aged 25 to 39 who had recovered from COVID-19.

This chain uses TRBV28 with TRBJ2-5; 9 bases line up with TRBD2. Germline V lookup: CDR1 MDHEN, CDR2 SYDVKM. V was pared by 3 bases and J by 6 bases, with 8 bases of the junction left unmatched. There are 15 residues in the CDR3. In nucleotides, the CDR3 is TGTGCCAGCAGTTTCCTCGCGGGGGGGGCCCAGACCCAGTACTTC. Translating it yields CASSFLAGGAQTQYF. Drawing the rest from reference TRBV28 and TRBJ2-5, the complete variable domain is DVKVTQSSRYLVKRTGEKVFLECVQDMDHENMFWYRQDPGLGLRLIYFSYDVKMKEKGDIPEGYSVSREKKERFSLILESASTNQTSMYLCASSFLAGGAQTQYFGPGTRLLVL.

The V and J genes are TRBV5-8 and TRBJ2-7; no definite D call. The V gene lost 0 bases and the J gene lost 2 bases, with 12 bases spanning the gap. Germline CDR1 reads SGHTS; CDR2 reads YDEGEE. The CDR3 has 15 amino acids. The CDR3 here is CASSLDGGGTYEQYF. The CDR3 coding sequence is TGTGCCAGCAGCTTGGATGGCGGCGGAACCTACGAGCAGTACTTC. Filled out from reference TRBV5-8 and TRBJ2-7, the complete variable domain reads EAGVTQSPTHLIKTRGQQATLRCSPISGHTSVYWYQQALGLGLQFLLWYDEGEERNRGNFPPRFSGRQFPNYSSELNVNALELEDSALYLCASSLDGGGTYEQYFGPGTRLTVT.

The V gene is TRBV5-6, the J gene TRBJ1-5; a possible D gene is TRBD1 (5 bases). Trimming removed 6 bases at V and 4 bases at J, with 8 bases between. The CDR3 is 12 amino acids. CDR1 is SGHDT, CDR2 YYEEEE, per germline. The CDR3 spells CASTRGNQPQHF. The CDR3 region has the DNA TGTGCCAGCACTCGGGGGAATCAGCCCCAGCATTTT.

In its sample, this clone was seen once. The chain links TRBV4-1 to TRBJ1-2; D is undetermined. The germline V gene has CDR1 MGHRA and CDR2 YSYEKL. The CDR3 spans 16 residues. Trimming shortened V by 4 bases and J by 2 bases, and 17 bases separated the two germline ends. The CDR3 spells CASSLPEGGQNYGYTF. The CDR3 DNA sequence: TGCGCCAGCAGCCTACCAGAGGGAGGGCAGAACTATGGCTACACCTTC.

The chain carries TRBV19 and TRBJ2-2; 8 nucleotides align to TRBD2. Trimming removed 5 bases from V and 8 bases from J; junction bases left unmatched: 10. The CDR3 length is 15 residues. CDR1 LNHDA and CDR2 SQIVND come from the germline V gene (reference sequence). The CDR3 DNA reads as TGTGCCAGTAGTGGGACTAGGGGCGGAGAGGGGGAGCTGTTTTTT. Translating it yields CASSGTRGGEGELFF.

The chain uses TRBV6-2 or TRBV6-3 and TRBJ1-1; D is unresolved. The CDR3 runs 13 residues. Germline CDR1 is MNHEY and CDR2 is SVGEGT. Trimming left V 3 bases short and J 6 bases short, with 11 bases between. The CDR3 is CASSYARVAEAFF. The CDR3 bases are TGTGCCAGCAGTTATGCCCGGGTCGCTGAAGCTTTCTTT.

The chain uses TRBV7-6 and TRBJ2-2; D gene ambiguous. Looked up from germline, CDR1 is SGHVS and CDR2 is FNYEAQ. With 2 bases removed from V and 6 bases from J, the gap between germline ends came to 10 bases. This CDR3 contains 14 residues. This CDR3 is CASSLIPVPGELFF. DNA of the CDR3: TGTGCCAGCAGCTTAATCCCAGTCCCCGGGGAGCTGTTTTTT.

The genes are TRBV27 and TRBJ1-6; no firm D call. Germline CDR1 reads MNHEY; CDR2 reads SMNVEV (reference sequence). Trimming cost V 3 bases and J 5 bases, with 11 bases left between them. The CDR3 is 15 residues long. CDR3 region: CASSFWPDNNSPLHF. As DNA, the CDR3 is TGTGCCAGCAGTTTTTGGCCAGACAATAATTCACCCCTCCACTTT.

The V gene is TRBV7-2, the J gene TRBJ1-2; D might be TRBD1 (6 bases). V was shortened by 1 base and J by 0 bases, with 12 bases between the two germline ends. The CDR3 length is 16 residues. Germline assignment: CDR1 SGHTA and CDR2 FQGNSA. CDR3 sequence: CASSLGGGEANYGYTF. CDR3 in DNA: TGTGCCAGCAGCTTAGGAGGGGGAGAAGCTAACTATGGCTACACCTTC.

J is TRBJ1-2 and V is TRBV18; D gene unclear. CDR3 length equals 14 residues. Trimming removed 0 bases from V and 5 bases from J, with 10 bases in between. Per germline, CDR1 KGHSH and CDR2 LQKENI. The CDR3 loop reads CASSPPAVLYGYTF. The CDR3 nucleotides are TGTGCCAGCTCACCACCGGCGGTCTTGTATGGCTACACCTTC. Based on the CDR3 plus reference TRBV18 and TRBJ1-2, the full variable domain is NAGVMQNPRHLVRRRGQEARLRCSPMKGHSHVYWYRQLPEEGLKFMVYLQKENIIDESGMPKERFSAEFPKEGPSILRIQQVVRGDSAAYFCASSPPAVLYGYTFGSGTRLTVV.

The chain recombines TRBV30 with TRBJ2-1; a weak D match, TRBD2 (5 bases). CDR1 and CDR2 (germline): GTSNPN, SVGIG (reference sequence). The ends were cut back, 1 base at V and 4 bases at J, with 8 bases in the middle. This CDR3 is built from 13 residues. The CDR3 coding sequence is TGTGCCTGGAGTGGGGGAGAATACAATGAGCAGTTCTTC. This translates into CAWSGGEYNEQFF.

CDR3 DNA: TGCAGCGTTATAGTTAGCACAGATACGCAGTATTTT. Protein product: CSVIVSTDTQYF. This chain uses TRBV29-1 with TRBJ2-3; D remains ambiguous. The V end was cut by 5 bases, the J end by 0 bases, with 6 bases between. The CDR3 length is 12 residues. The germline gives CDR1 SQVTM, CDR2 ANQGSEA.

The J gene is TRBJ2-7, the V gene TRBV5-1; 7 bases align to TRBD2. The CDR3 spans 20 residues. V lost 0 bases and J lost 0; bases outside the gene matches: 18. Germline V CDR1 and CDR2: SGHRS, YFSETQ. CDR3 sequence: CASSLGRSVLRGNYSYEQYF. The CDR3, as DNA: TGCGCCAGCAGCTTGGGGAGGTCGGTTTTGCGGGGGAATTACTCCTACGAGCAGTACTTC. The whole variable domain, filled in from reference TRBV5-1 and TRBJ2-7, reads KAGVTQTPRYLIKTRGQQVTLSCSPISGHRSVSWYQQTPGQGLQFLFEYFSETQRNKGNFPGRFSGRQFSNSRSEMNVSTLELGDSALYLCASSLGRSVLRGNYSYEQYFGPGTRLTVT.